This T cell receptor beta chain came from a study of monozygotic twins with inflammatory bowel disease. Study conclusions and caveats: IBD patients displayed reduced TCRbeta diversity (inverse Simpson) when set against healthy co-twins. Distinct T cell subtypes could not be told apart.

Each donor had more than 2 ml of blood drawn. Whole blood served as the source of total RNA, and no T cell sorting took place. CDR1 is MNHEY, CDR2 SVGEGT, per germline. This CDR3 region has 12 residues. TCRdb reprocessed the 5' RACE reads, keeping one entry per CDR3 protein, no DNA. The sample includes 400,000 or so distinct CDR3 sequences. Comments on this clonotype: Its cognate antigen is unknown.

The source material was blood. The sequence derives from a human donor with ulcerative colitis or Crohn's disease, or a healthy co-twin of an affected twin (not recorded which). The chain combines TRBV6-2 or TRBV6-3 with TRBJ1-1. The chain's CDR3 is CASRDGLREAFF.